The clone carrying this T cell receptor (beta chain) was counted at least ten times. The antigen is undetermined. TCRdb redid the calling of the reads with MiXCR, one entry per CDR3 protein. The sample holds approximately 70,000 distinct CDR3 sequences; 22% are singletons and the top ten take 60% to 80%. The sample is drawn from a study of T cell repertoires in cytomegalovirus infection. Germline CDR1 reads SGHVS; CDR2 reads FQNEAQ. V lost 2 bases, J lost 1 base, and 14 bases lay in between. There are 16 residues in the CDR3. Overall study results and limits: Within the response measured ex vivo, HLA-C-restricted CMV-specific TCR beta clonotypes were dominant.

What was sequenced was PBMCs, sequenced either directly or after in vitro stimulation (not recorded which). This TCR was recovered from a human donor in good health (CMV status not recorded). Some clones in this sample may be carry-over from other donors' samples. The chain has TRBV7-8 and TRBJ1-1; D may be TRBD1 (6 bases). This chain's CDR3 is CASSLFREGGNTEAFF. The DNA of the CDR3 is TGTGCCAGCAGCTTATTCAGGGAGGGGGGGAACACTGAAGCTTTCTTT. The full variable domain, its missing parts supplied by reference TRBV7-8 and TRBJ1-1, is GAGVSQSPRYKVAKRGQDVALRCDPISGHVSLFWYQQALGQGPEFLTYFQNEAQLDKSGLPSDRFFAERPEGSVSTLKIQRTQQEDSAVYLCASSLFREGGNTEAFFGQGTRLTVV.